This TCR beta chain comes out of a study of shared clonotypes between healthy human individuals. Across the study: The plates for each donor numbered three CD4 naive, three CD4 memory, two CD8 naive and one CD8 memory.

TCRdb's copy holds only in-frame clones and misses some; the assay was immunoSEQ multiplex PCR. The data show some 2,000,000 clones, with approximately 95% seen just once and 0.13% held by the top ten. Losses at the gene ends were 5 bases for V and 4 bases for J; bases not matched to a gene: 5. This CDR3 is 13 amino acids long. CDR1 SNHLY and CDR2 FYNNEI come from the germline V gene. Into CD45RA+ naive and CD45RA-negative memory subsets, the CD4+ cells were split. This clone was counted many times. Sequenced input: naive CD4+ T cells sorted from blood. Described subset: CD45RA+ positively selected. The V gene is TRBV2, the J gene TRBJ2-7; 7 bases fit TRBD1. The sequence was obtained from a man aged 18 to 29 in good health. The CDR3 is CASSTGVIYEQYF. The CDR3 DNA is TGTGCCAGCAGTACAGGGGTGATTTACGAGCAGTACTTC.